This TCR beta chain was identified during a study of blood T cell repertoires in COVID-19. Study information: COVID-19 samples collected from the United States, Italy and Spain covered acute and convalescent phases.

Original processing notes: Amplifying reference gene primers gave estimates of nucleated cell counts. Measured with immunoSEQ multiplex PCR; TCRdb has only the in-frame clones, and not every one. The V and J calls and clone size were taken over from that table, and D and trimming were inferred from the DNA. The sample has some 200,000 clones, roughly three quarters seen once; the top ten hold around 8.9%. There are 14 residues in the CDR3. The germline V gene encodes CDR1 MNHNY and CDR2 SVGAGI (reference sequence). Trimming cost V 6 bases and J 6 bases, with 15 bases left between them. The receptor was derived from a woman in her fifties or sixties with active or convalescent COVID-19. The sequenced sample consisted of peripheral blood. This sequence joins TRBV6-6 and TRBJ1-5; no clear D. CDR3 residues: CASSMGGSGQPQHF. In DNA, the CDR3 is TGTGCCAGCAGCATGGGAGGTTCTGGTCAGCCCCAGCATTTT.